This T cell receptor beta chain was captured by sequencing in a study of CD8 T cells in Susac syndrome (dated by TCRdb to about 2019). For the study in its entirety: Repertoire sequencing was used to test whether CD8+ T cell activation and differentiation in Susac syndrome was antigen driven.

Overall study results and their limits: The number of individuals in the TCR sequencing and HLA analysis was acknowledged as relatively small.

Peripheral blood CD8+ and CD4+ T cells from healthy donors, Susac syndrome patients and multiple sclerosis patients were profiled by high-throughput TCR beta sequencing. Treatment-naive patients with stable or active relapsing-remitting disease fulfilling revised McDonald criteria were used as multiple sclerosis controls. Bulk CD8+ and CD4+ T cells were purified magnetically by negative isolation, whereas CD8+ TEMRA cells were enriched by FACS. Blood was collected in EDTA tubes and processed within 24 hours, with PBMCs isolated through density gradient centrifugation. PBMCs destined for TCR sequencing were cryopreserved in liquid nitrogen and later thawed in a 37 °C water bath. The sorted or isolated CD4+, CD8+ and CD8+ TEMRA cells reached a purity of at least 90%. RNA was extracted with the RNeasy kit and about 0.5 to 1 ug was reverse transcribed using random hexamers. TCR beta CDR3 regions were amplified with the immunoSEQ multiplex PCR assay covering 54 Vbeta and 13 Jbeta segments. Bias from PCR amplification was corrected by using a synthetic template baseline for primer optimization and for computational correction. As for the original processing: Reads were annotated to V, D and J genes per IMGT and analyzed with immunoSEQ Analyzer, keeping only productive sequences. To calculate clonality, Shannon entropy was normalized by log2 of the number of productive unique sequences and then subtracted from one. For each patient and control, public and private clones were evaluated within the 100 most prevalent clones. Clones were defined as Susac-specific if absent from the healthy and MS cohorts, from 1052 published viral clones and from other ImmuneACCESS disease sequences. TCRdb's own reprocessing of the public reads used fastp at Q25 and MiXCR and kept productive beta chains. Identical CDR3 protein sequences are pooled into one entry, listed with their most common genes and DNA. TCRdb, rather than the study authors, made the V and J calls. The sample includes 150,000 to 200,000 distinct CDR3 sequences, with about 95% observed a single time. The ten largest account for approximately 0.093% of the sample.

V is shortened by 5 bases, J by 6 bases, and the region joining them spans 18 bases. Inclusive of the bounding cysteine and phenylalanine, the CDR3 is 15 residues long. Only the CDR3 portion is preserved as DNA: 45 bases, with reading frame beginning at the first base. CDR1 and CDR2, looked up from the germline V gene, are SGHAT and FQNNGV. About this clonotype: Its binding antigen is unknown. No qualities accompany the bases; no much larger clone lies one base away.

This clonotype was sampled from a human donor with multiple sclerosis. The specimen was CD4+ T cells from PBMCs. The sequence joins TRBV11-2 to TRBJ2-3; a tentative D match to TRBD2 spans 6 bases. The CDR3 region reads CASSRRDSRWDTQYF. In nucleotide form, the sequence is TGTGCCAGCAGCCGGAGGGACTCACGGTGGGATACGCAGTATTTT.